The 18 T cell receptor beta chains below come from one sample, sequenced in a study of T cell changes during pregnancy in multiple sclerosis. TCRdb keeps only in-frame clones here, not all; method: immunoSEQ multiplex PCR. The repertoire includes about 83,000 clones, 90% to 95% of them detected once, and 3.5% to 4% sits in the top ten. Sequences were derived from PBMCs, sampled in the first trimester of pregnancy. These TCRs come from a female donor in good health, serving as a control in a pregnancy study. Some clones in this sample may be carry-over from other donors' samples.

The chain is built from TRBV12-5 and TRBJ2-4, with 7 nucleotides matching TRBD2. Germline CDR1 LGHNT, CDR2 FRNRAP. V lost 2 bases, J lost 0 bases, and 19 bases stayed unmatched. The CDR3 sequence is 21 residues long. CDR3 DNA sequence: TGTGCTAGTGGTTTGCCTCCCGGGACTAATTTATTAGCCTTAGCCAAAAACATTCAGTACTTC. It translates to CASGLPPGTNLLALAKNIQYF. The variable domain in full, with the rest retrieved from reference TRBV12-5 and TRBJ2-4, is DARVTQTPRHKVTEMGQEVTMRCQPILGHNTVFWYRQTMMQGLELLAYFRNRAPLDDSGMPKDRFSAEMPDATLATLKIQPSEPRDSAVYFCASGLPPGTNLLALAKNIQYFGAGTRLSVL.

By frequency in the sample, this clone is medium-sized. The V gene is TRBV6-4, the J gene TRBJ2-7, with a weak D call TRBD1 (6 bases). This CDR3 is 13 amino acids long. The V end was cut by 0 bases, the J end by 6 bases, with 9 bases between. Germline V gene lookup returns CDR1 MRHNA and CDR2 SNTAGT. The CDR3 sequence is CASSDSIQGEQYF. The CDR3, as DNA: TGTGCCAGCAGTGACTCGATACAGGGCGAGCAGTACTTC.

The J gene is TRBJ2-4, the V gene TRBV4-1; D might be TRBD1 (6 bases). CDR1 is MGHRA, CDR2 YSYEKL, per germline. Between the trimmed V and J ends, which lost 4 bases and 0 bases, there was a span of 16 bases. The CDR3 has 17 residues. The CDR3 DNA reads as TGCGCCAGCAGCCCTCCGACAGGATTCCTAGCCAAAAACATTCAGTACTTC. Translating it yields CASSPPTGFLAKNIQYF.

In its sample, this clone was seen once. J is TRBJ1-5 and V is TRBV6-1, with 7 bases matching TRBD1. Germline-derived CDR1 and CDR2 are MNHNS and SASEGT. V shed 6 bases, J shed 0 bases, and the junction held 5 bases outside the gene matches. This CDR3 spans 15 amino acids. In DNA, the CDR3 is TGTGCCAGCAGACTTGGGACAGATAGCAATCAGCCCCAGCATTTT. Translated, it gives CASRLGTDSNQPQHF.

The chain joins TRBV9 to TRBJ2-5, with D possibly being TRBD1 (5 bases). The closer fit of TRBJ2-7 to the DNA end suggests the J call may be wrong. Germline lookup yields CDR1 SGDLS and CDR2 YYNGEE. The CDR3 sequence is 14 residues long. CDR3 protein: CASSVGQSSYEQYF. The CDR3 DNA follows: TGTGCCAGCAGCGTAGGACAGTCCTCCTACGAGCAGTACTTC.

The rearrangement joins TRBV6-6 to TRBJ2-7, with D possibly TRBD1 on 5 matching bases. With 2 bases removed from V and 6 bases from J, the gap between germline ends came to 5 bases. Per germline, CDR1 MNHNY and CDR2 SVGAGI (reference sequence). CDR3 size: 11 residues. In DNA, the CDR3 is TGTGCCAGCAGTTACCAGGGCGAGCAGTACTTC. Its protein is CASSYQGEQYF.

This clone is a singleton in its sample. The chain combines TRBV18 with TRBJ2-7, with 9 bases matching TRBD1. Germline trimming cut 3 bases from V and 3 bases from J; bases unmatched to any gene: 6. CDR3 length: 15 residues. From germline, CDR1 is KGHSH and CDR2 LQKENI. The chain's CDR3 is CASSPPGQGFYEQYF. Written as DNA, the CDR3 is TGTGCCAGCTCACCCCCGGGACAGGGCTTCTACGAGCAGTACTTC.

The chain recombines TRBV28 with TRBJ1-2; TRBD1 might be the D (6 bases). Germline assignment: CDR1 MDHEN and CDR2 SYDVKM. CDR3 size: 15 residues. V was shortened by 2 bases and J by 4 bases, with 14 bases between the two germline ends. This CDR3 is CASSLARTASYGYTF. The CDR3 nucleotides are TGTGCCAGCAGTTTAGCCCGGACAGCATCCTATGGCTACACCTTC.

This sequence joins TRBV7-2 and TRBJ2-1; 7 bases agree with TRBD2. The CDR3 runs 15 residues. J lost 0 bases, V lost 5 bases, and 4 bases had no gene match. Germline V gene sequence: CDR1 SGHTA, CDR2 FQGNSA. The CDR3 sequence is CASSLGRGSYNEQFF. CDR3 sequence (DNA): TGTGCCAGCAGCCTGGGGAGGGGCTCCTACAATGAGCAGTTCTTC.

The chain couples TRBV4-1 to TRBJ1-4; the D gene is possibly TRBD1 (6 bases). The CDR3 covers 16 residues. The ends were cut back, 10 bases at V and 4 bases at J, with 22 bases in the middle. The germline V gene has CDR1 MGHRA and CDR2 YSYEKL. This CDR3 is CATSQGTVRDNEKLFF. CDR3 DNA sequence: TGCGCCACCTCACAGGGTACCGTGAGAGATAATGAAAAACTGTTTTTT.

The chain carries TRBV5-4 and TRBJ1-1; D remains unclear. Germline CDR1 is SGHNT and CDR2 is YYREEE (reference sequence). The CDR3 runs to 12 residues. V was cut by 6 bases and J by 11 bases, with 17 bases left in between. CDR3 sequence (DNA): TGTGCCAGCAACACAAACCGGGGAAAGGCTTTCTTT. This gives the protein CASNTNRGKAFF.

The chain combines TRBV7-8 with TRBJ2-5; 9 positions agree with TRBD2. Trimming took 5 bases from V and 2 from J; bases not matched to a gene: 3. From germline, CDR1 is SGHVS and CDR2 FQNEAQ. CDR3 length: 14 amino acids. This CDR3 is CASSVTSGQETQYF. The CDR3 DNA reads TGTGCCAGCAGCGTGACTAGCGGACAAGAGACCCAGTACTTC.

V is TRBV29-1 and J is TRBJ2-1; D unresolved. Trimming shortened V by 6 bases and J by 8 bases, and 8 bases separated the two germline ends. Germline assignment: CDR1 SQVTM and CDR2 ANQGSEA. The CDR3 consists of 10 residues. CDR3 DNA sequence: TGCAGCGTGCGGCTCGATGAGCAGTTCTTC. This codes for CSVRLDEQFF.

This clone appeared a single time. The chain combines TRBV19 with TRBJ1-1; no clear D. Germline CDR1 reads LNHDA; CDR2 reads SQIVND (reference sequence). This CDR3 is 11 amino acids long. V lost 9 bases, J lost 0 bases, and 5 bases lay in between. The CDR3 bases are TGTGCCAGCTTTATGAACACTGAAGCTTTCTTT. As protein: CASFMNTEAFF.

The chain employs TRBV10-1 and TRBJ2-1, with D possibly being TRBD2 (6 bases). CDR3 length: 13 amino acids. Trimming took 7 bases from V and 3 from J, leaving 10 bases between them. CDR1 WNHNN and CDR2 SYGVQD come from the germline V gene (reference sequence). The CDR3 loop is CASMGGNYNEQFF. For the CDR3, the DNA is TGCGCCAGCATGGGGGGTAACTACAATGAGCAGTTCTTC.

CDR3 loop: CASSIRLAGGTDTQYF. The CDR3 coding sequence is TGTGCCAGCAGCATTCGACTAGCGGGGGGCACAGATACGCAGTATTTT. The chain recombines TRBV11-2 with TRBJ2-3, with 12 bases aligning to TRBD2. Germline V lookup: CDR1 SGHAT, CDR2 FQNNGV. Losses at the gene ends were 5 bases for V and 1 base for J; bases not matched to a gene: 4. The CDR3 covers 16 residues.

The V gene is TRBV6-5, the J gene TRBJ1-2, with a possible D match to TRBD1 (5 bases). This CDR3 region has 14 residues. The germline gives CDR1 MNHEY, CDR2 SVGAGI. Trimming left V 2 bases short and J 5 bases short, with 12 bases between. The CDR3 nucleotides are TGTGCCAGCAGTTACGGGGCTGGATATTATGGCTACACCTTC. It yields the protein CASSYGAGYYGYTF.

This chain joins TRBV15 and TRBJ2-1, with 8 bases lining up with TRBD2. CDR3 length: 16 amino acids. V gave up 4 bases and J gave up 5 bases; unmatched junction bases: 10. Germline V gene data show CDR1 as LNHNV and CDR2 as YYDKDF (reference sequence). CDR3 residues: CATSTRAGGLNNEQFF. CDR3 coding DNA: TGTGCCACCAGCACCAGGGCGGGGGGTTTAAACAATGAGCAGTTCTTC.